Below are 18 T cell receptor beta chains sequenced from a single sample in a study of CD8+ T cells in alopecia areata. Sequencing used cDNA as its template, made by extracting RNA and reverse transcribing it. Assay: immunoSEQ multiplex PCR; the TCRdb copy retains only in-frame clones and omits some. The profile covers fewer than 150,000 clones, with less than 60% appearing a single time and about 3.3% taken by the ten largest. Treatment in this sample: oral pan-JAK inhibitor, 5-10 mg twice daily. Sequencing was performed on CD4+ T cells sorted from blood, taken at week 24, from a patient treated with tofacitinib. These receptors all stem from a human donor with alopecia areata.

This rearrangement joins TRBV4-1 to TRBJ2-3, with TRBD1 matching over 10 bases. With V trimmed by 5 bases and J by 5 bases, 13 bases remained unmatched. Germline values: CDR1 MGHRA, CDR2 YSYEKL. This CDR3 region has 17 residues. CDR3 region: CASSRGPGQGTGDTQYF. In nucleotides, the CDR3 is TGCGCCAGCAGCAGGGGCCCGGGACAGGGGACCGGAGATACGCAGTATTTT.

CDR3 sequence reads: CASVRGAAGANVLTF. CDR3 DNA sequence: TGTGCCAGCGTTAGAGGTGCGGCTGGGGCCAACGTCCTGACTTTC. The chain recombines TRBV2 with TRBJ2-6; D remains unclear. Trimming shortened V by 8 bases and J by 2 bases, and 13 bases separated the two germline ends. The CDR3 sequence is 15 residues long. Germline V CDR1 and CDR2: SNHLY, FYNNEI.

The chain combines TRBV30 with TRBJ2-2; D perhaps matches TRBD2 (6 bases). V lost 3 bases and J 4 bases, leaving 9 bases between the germline ends. The CDR3 covers 13 residues. Per the germline V gene, CDR1 is GTSNPN and CDR2 is SVGIG (reference sequence). CDR3 nucleotide sequence: TGTGCCTGGAGACGGGGGTCCACCGGGGAGCTGTTTTTT. This gives the protein CAWRRGSTGELFF.

The V and J genes are TRBV25-1 and TRBJ2-5, with D perhaps TRBD2 (5 bases). V lost 1 base, J lost 4 bases, and 7 bases lay in between. Germline CDR1 is MGHDK and CDR2 is SYGVNS. The CDR3 spans 13 residues. The chain's CDR3 is CASSEWAGETQYF. CDR3 nucleotide sequence: TGTGCCAGCAGTGAATGGGCGGGAGAGACCCAGTACTTC.

The rearrangement links TRBV29-1 to TRBJ1-2, with D possibly TRBD1 on 6 matching bases. This CDR3 contains 11 residues. V dropped 7 bases and J dropped 6 bases, with 12 bases sitting between them. Per the germline V gene, CDR1 is SQVTM and CDR2 is ANQGSEA. This CDR3 reads CSGRDIDGYTF. The CDR3 DNA is TGCAGCGGTCGGGACATAGATGGCTACACCTTC.

Here the CDR3 reads CASSFTARGEQFF. The DNA for the CDR3 is TGTGCCAGCAGCTTCACGGCCAGGGGTGAGCAGTTCTTC. The rearrangement joins TRBV7-9 to TRBJ2-1; D may be TRBD1 (6 bases). The CDR3 sequence is 13 residues long. Trimming shortened V by 3 bases and J by 9 bases, and 12 bases separated the two germline ends. Per the germline V gene, CDR1 is SEHNR and CDR2 is FQNEAQ (reference sequence).

This clone was seen a few times. V and J are TRBV6-6 and TRBJ2-3; 9 nucleotides agree with TRBD1. Trimming at V came to 10 bases and at J to 2 bases, leaving 10 bases not matched to a gene. The CDR3 consists of 15 residues. CDR1 is MNHNY, CDR2 SVGAGI, per germline (reference sequence). This CDR3 reads CATEDRGKATDTQYF. Written as DNA, the CDR3 is TGTGCCACCGAGGACAGGGGAAAGGCCACAGATACGCAGTATTTT.

This chain connects TRBV6-5 to TRBJ1-4, with D uncertain. The V end was cut by 6 bases, the J end by 5 bases, with 4 bases between. The CDR3 is 11 residues long. Germline V gives CDR1 MNHEY, CDR2 SVGAGI. CDR3 DNA sequence: TGTGCCAGCAGGAAAAATGAAAAACTGTTTTTT. The encoded protein is CASRKNEKLFF.

This chain links TRBV4-1 with TRBJ1-5; no reliable D call. There are 15 residues in the CDR3. The germline CDR1 and CDR2 sequences are MGHRA and YSYEKL. Trimming pared 3 bases from V and 0 bases from J, leaving 9 bases between. This CDR3 reads CASSQGSNSNQPQHF. CDR3 in DNA: TGCGCCAGCAGCCAGGGCAGCAATAGCAATCAGCCCCAGCATTTT.

This clone has only one observation. The chain is built from TRBV5-4 and TRBJ2-2; D remains unclear. The CDR3 is 12 amino acids. The germline V and J ends were trimmed by 6 bases and 5 bases, with 8 bases remaining between them. Germline values: CDR1 SGHNT, CDR2 YYREEE (reference sequence). The chain's CDR3 is CASNEGTGELFF. The CDR3 DNA is TGTGCCAGCAATGAAGGTACCGGGGAGCTGTTTTTT.

This clone turned up a few times. The chain carries TRBV7-2 and TRBJ1-2; D not certain. V was cut by 0 bases and J by 2 bases, with 13 bases left in between. This CDR3 spans 16 amino acids. CDR1 is SGHTA and CDR2 is FQGNSA in the germline V gene. The CDR3 region is CASSLALGSPNYGYTF. The CDR3 DNA reads as TGTGCCAGCAGCTTAGCGCTCGGCAGTCCGAACTATGGCTACACCTTC. Full variable domain (missing parts from reference TRBV7-2 and TRBJ1-2): GAGVSQSPSNKVTEKGKDVELRCDPISGHTALYWYRQSLGQGLEFLIYFQGNSAPDKSGLPSDRFSAERTGGSVSTLTIQRTQQEDSAVYLCASSLALGSPNYGYTFGSGTRLTVV.

This clone came up a few times. The chain joins TRBV7-2 to TRBJ2-1; D may be TRBD1 or TRBD2 (6 bases each). The CDR3 spans 16 residues. Germline V lookup: CDR1 SGHTA, CDR2 FQGNSA. Trimming shortened V by 5 bases and J by 1 base, and 15 bases separated the two germline ends. Written as DNA, the CDR3 is TGTGCCAGCAGCCAAGGGGGACTGCGATCCTACAATGAGCAGTTCTTC. It yields the protein CASSQGGLRSYNEQFF. The variable domain in full, completed from reference TRBV7-2 and TRBJ2-1, reads GAGVSQSPSNKVTEKGKDVELRCDPISGHTALYWYRQSLGQGLEFLIYFQGNSAPDKSGLPSDRFSAERTGGSVSTLTIQRTQQEDSAVYLCASSQGGLRSYNEQFFGPGTRLTVL.

Details on this clone: The same CDR3 also results from other DNA sequences found in this sample. The chain combines TRBV29-1 with TRBJ2-3; 8 nucleotides match TRBD1. Germline lookup yields CDR1 SQVTM and CDR2 ANQGSEA. The trim removed 6 bases at V and 3 bases at J, leaving 5 bases unmatched. This CDR3 is 13 amino acids long. The CDR3 sequence: CSVTTGETDTQYF. The CDR3 DNA follows: TGCAGCGTGACGACAGGGGAGACAGATACGCAGTATTTT.

The gene calls are TRBV7-2 and TRBJ1-5; 11 nucleotides line up with TRBD1. This CDR3 spans 18 amino acids. CDR1 and CDR2 (germline): SGHTA, FQGNSA. J gave up 1 base and V 1 base, and 6 bases lay outside the gene matches. CDR3 in DNA: TGTGCCAGCAGCTTAGTCTCCGGACAGGGGGCGAGCAATCAGCCCCAGCATTTT. Translation gives CASSLVSGQGASNQPQHF.

V gene TRBV15 combines with J gene TRBJ1-5; D is unresolved. V dropped 5 bases and J dropped 0 bases, with 8 bases sitting between them. Germline loops: CDR1 LNHNV, CDR2 YYDKDF (reference sequence). This CDR3 has 14 amino acids. This chain's CDR3 is CATSPGYSNQPQHF. DNA for the CDR3: TGTGCCACCAGCCCAGGATATAGCAATCAGCCCCAGCATTTT.

The chain recombines TRBV29-1 with TRBJ1-2; maybe TRBD1 (6 bases). The ends were cut back, 7 bases at V and 4 bases at J, with 13 bases in the middle. The germline CDR1 and CDR2 sequences are SQVTM and ANQGSEA. This CDR3 comprises 12 residues. Here the CDR3 reads CSAGQTFYGYTF. Here the CDR3 DNA reads TGCAGCGCCGGACAGACCTTCTATGGCTACACCTTC.

This clone has only one observation. J is TRBJ2-7 and V is TRBV23-1; the match to TRBD2 covers 9 bases. TRBV23-1 counts as an open reading frame of uncertain function. The CDR3 sequence is 15 residues long. V lost 3 bases, J lost 0 bases, and 3 bases stayed unmatched. CDR3: CASSQERGASYEQYF. Here the CDR3 DNA reads TGCGCCAGCAGTCAGGAGCGGGGGGCCTCCTACGAGCAGTACTTC.

In the case of this clone: At the DNA level, this CDR3 is encoded by other sequences in the same sample as well. The chain employs TRBV5-1 and TRBJ1-1; the D gene is possibly TRBD1 (5 bases). Germline CDR1 is SGHRS and CDR2 is YFSETQ. Between the trimmed V and J ends, which lost 0 bases and 8 bases, there was a span of 14 bases. The CDR3 loop spans 14 amino acids. The CDR3 loop is CASSLGQGVAEAFF. CDR3 bases: TGCGCCAGCAGCTTGGGCCAGGGAGTAGCGGAAGCTTTCTTT.